This paragraph reports one T cell receptor beta chain. Antigen specificity is unknown. Assay used: immunoSEQ multiplex PCR; TCRdb lists only in-frame clones, some missing. Among roughly 19,000 clones listed, around 97% were seen once. V lost 4 bases to trimming and J lost 1 base, with 7 bases between them. The CDR3 extends over 13 amino acids. Per germline, CDR1 WNHNN and CDR2 SYGVQD (reference sequence). This entry is derived from a study of monozygotic twins with cystic fibrosis. Turning to the study itself: Library input was three micrograms of fragmented DNA, with roughly 14 PCR cycles. Broader study findings: Clonality was generally low (median roughly 0.01), higher in the most severe patients. V usage most resembled the co-twin in 13 of 16 pairs.

The genes are TRBV10-1 and TRBJ1-1; no reliable D call. The sequence came from a woman in her twenties or thirties with cystic fibrosis. Sequenced input: blood. The CDR3 coding sequence is TGCGCCAGCAGTGGCCCCGAGAACACTGAAGCTTTCTTT. Residues: CASSGPENTEAFF.